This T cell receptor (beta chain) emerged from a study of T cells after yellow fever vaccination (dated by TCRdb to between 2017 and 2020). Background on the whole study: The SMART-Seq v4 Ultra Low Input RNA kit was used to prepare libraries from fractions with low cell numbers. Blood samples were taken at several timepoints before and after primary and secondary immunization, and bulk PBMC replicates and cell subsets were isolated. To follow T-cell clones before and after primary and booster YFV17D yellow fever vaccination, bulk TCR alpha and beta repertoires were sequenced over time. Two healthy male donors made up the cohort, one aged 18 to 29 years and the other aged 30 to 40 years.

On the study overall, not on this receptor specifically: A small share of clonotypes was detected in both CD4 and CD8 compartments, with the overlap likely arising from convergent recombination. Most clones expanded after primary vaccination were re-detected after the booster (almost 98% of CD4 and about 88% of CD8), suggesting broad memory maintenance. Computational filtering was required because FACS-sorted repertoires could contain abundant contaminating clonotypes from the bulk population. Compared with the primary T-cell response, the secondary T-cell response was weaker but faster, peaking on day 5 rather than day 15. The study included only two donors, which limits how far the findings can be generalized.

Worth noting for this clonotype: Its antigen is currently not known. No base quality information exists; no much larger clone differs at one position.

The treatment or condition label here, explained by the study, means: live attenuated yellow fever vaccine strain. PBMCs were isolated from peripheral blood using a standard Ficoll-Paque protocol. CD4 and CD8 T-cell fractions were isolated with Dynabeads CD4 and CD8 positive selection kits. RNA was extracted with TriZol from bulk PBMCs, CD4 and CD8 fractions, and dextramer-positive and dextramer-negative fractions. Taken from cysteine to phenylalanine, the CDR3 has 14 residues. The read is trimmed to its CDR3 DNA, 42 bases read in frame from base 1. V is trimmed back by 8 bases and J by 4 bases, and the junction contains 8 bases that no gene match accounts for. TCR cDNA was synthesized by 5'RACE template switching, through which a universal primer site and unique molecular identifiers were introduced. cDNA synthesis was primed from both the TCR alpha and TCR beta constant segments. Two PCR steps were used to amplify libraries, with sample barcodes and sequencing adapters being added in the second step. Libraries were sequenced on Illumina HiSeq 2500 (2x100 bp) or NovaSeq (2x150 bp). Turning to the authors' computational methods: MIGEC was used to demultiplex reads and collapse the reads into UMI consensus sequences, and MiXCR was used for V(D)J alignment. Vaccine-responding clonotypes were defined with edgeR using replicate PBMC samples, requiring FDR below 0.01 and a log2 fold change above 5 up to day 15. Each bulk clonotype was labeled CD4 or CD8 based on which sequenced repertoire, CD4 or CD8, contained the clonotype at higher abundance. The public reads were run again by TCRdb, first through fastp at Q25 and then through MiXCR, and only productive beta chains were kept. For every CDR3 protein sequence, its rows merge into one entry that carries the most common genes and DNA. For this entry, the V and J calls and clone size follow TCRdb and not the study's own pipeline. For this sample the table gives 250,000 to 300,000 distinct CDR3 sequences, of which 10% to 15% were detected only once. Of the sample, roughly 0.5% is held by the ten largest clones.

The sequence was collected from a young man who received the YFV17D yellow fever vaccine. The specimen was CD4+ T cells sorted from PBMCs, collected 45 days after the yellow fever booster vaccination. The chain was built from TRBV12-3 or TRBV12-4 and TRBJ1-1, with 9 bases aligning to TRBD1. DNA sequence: TGTGCCAGCGGAACCGGGACAGGGCTCACTGAAGCTTTCTTT. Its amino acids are CASGTGTGLTEAFF.